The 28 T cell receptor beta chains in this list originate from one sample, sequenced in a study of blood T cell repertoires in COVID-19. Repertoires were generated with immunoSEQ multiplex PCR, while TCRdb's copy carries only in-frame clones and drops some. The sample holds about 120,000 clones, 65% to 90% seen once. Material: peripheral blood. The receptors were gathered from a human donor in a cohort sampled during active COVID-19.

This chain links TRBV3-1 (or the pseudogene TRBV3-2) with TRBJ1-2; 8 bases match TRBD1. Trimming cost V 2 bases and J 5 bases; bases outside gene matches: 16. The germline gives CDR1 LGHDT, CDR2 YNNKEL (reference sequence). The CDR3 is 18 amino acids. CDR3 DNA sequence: TGTGCCAGCAGCCAACAACGCCCAGGACAGGGTCAGGGATATGGCTACACCTTC. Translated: CASSQQRPGQGQGYGYTF.

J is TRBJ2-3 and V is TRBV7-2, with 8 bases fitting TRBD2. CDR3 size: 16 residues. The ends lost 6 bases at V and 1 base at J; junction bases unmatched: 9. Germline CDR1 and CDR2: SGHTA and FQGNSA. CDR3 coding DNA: TGTGCCAGCAGATCCGATCTTAGCGGGGGCACAGATACGCAGTATTTT. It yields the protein CASRSDLSGGTDTQYF.

The CDR3 DNA reads as TGTGCCAGCACCACGGGAGGGGGGAACACTGAAGCTTTCTTT. Its translation is CASTTGGGNTEAFF. The chain combines TRBV6-5 with TRBJ1-1, with a tentative D call TRBD1 (6 bases). The CDR3 runs 14 residues. Germline V gives CDR1 MNHEY, CDR2 SVGAGI. The germline V and J ends were trimmed by 7 bases and 1 base, with 13 bases remaining between them.

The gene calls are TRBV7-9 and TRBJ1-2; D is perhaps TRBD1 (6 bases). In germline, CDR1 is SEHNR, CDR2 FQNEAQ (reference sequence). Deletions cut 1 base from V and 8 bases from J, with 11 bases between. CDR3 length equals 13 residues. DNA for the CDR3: TGTGCCAGCAGCTTAGAGGACAGTAGGGGCTACACCTTC. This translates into CASSLEDSRGYTF.

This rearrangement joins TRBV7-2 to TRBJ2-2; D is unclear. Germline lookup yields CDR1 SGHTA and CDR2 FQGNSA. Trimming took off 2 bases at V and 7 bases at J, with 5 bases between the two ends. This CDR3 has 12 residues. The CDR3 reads CASSLYIGELFF. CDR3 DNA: TGTGCCAGCAGCTTATATATCGGGGAGCTGTTTTTT.

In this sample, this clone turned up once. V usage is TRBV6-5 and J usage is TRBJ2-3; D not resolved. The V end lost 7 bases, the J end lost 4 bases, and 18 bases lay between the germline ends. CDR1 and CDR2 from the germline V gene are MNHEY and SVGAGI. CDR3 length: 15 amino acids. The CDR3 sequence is CASKRAPNTADTQYF. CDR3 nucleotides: TGTGCCAGCAAACGCGCCCCGAACACAGCAGATACGCAGTATTTT.

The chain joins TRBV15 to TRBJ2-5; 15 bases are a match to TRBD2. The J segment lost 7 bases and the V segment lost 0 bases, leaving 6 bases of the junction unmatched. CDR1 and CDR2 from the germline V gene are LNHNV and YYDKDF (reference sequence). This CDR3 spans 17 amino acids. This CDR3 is CATSRDRTSGGAGTQYF. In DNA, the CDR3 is TGTGCCACCAGCAGAGATCGGACTAGCGGGGGGGCGGGGACCCAGTACTTC.

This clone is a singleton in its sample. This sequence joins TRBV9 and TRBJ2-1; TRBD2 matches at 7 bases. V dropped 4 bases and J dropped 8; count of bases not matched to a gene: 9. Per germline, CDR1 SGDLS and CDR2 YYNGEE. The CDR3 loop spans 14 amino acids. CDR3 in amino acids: CASSPRTSWDEQFF. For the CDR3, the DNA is TGTGCCAGCAGCCCCCGGACTAGTTGGGATGAGCAGTTCTTC. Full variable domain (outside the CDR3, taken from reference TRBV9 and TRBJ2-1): DSGVTQTPKHLITATGQRVTLRCSPRSGDLSVYWYQQSLDQGLQFLIQYYNGEERAKGNILERFSAQQFPDLHSELNLSSLELGDSALYFCASSPRTSWDEQFFGPGTRLTVL.

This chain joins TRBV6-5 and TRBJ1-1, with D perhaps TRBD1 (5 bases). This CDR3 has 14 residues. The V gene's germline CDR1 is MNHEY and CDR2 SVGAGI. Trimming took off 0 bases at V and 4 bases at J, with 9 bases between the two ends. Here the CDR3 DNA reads TGTGCCAGCAGTTACTCCAGAAGGGGCACTGAAGCTTTCTTT. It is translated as CASSYSRRGTEAFF.

The CDR3 loop reads CASGLENRGRRVGEKLFF. The DNA of the CDR3 is TGTGCTAGTGGTTTGGAAAACAGGGGGCGAAGAGTGGGTGAAAAACTGTTTTTT. The chain links TRBV12-5 to TRBJ1-4; 9 bases align to TRBD1. Germline loops: CDR1 LGHNT, CDR2 FRNRAP. Trimming at V came to 1 base and at J to 7 bases, leaving 13 bases not matched to a gene. CDR3 length: 18 residues.

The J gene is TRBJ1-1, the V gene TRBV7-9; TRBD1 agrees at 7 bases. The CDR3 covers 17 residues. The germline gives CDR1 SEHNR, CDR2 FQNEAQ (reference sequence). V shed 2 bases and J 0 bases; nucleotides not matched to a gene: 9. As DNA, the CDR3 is TGTGCCAGCAGCTTACGCAGGGGGATTGGGATGAACACTGAAGCTTTCTTT. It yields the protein CASSLRRGIGMNTEAFF. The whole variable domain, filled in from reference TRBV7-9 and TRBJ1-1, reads DTGVSQNPRHKITKRGQNVTFRCDPISEHNRLYWYRQTLGQGPEFLTYFQNEAQLEKSRLLSDRFSAERPKGSFSTLEIQRTEQGDSAMYLCASSLRRGIGMNTEAFFGQGTRLTVV.

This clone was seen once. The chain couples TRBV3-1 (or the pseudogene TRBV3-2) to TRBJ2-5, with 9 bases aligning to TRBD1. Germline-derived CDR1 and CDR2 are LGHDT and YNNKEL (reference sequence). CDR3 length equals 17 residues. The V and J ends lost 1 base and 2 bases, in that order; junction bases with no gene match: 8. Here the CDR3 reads CASSQVDRDRVQETQYF. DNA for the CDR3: TGTGCCAGCAGCCAAGTTGACAGGGACAGGGTGCAAGAGACCCAGTACTTC.

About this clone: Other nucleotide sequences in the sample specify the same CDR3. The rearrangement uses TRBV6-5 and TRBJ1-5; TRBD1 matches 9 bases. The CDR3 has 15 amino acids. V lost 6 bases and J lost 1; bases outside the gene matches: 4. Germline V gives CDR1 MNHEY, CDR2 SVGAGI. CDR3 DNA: TGTGCCAGCAGAAGACAGGGGGGCAGCAATCAGCCCCAGCATTTT. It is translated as CASRRQGGSNQPQHF.

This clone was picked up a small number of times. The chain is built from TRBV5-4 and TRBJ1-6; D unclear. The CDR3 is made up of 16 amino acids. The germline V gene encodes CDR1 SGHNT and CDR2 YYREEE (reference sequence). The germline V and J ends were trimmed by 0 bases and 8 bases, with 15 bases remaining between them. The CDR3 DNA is TGTGCCAGCAGCTTGGTGGCATCTACGAGGGATTCACCCCTCCACTTT. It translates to CASSLVASTRDSPLHF.

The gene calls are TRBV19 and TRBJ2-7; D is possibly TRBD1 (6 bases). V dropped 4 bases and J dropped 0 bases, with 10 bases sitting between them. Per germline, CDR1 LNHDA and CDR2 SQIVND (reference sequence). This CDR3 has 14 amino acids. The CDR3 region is CASSTRDISYEQYF. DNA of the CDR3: TGTGCCAGTAGTACCCGGGACATCTCCTACGAGCAGTACTTC.

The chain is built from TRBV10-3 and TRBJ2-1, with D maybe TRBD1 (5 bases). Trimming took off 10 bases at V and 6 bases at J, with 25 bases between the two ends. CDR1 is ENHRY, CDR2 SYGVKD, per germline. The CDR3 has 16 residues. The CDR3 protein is CATMGQLTEYGNEQFF. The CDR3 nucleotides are TGTGCCACCATGGGGCAACTGACAGAGTATGGCAATGAGCAGTTCTTC.

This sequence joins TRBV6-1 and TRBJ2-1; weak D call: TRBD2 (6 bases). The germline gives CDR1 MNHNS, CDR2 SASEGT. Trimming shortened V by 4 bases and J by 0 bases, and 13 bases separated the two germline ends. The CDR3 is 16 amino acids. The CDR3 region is CASSVDGGVSYNEQFF. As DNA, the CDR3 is TGTGCCAGCAGTGTCGACGGGGGAGTCTCCTACAATGAGCAGTTCTTC.

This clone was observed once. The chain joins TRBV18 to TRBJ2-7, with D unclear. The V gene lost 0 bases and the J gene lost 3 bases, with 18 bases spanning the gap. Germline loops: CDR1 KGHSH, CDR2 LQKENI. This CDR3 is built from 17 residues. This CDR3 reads CASSPPLSIPLYYEQYF. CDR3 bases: TGTGCCAGCTCACCACCGCTGAGCATCCCACTATACTACGAGCAGTACTTC.

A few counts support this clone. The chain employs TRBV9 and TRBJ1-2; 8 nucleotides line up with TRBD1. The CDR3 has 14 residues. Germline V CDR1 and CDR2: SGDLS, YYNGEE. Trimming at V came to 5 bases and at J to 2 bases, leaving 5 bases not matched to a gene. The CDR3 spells CASSADRANYGYTF. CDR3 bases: TGTGCCAGCAGTGCGGACAGGGCCAACTATGGCTACACCTTC. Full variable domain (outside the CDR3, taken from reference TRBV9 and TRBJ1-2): DSGVTQTPKHLITATGQRVTLRCSPRSGDLSVYWYQQSLDQGLQFLIQYYNGEERAKGNILERFSAQQFPDLHSELNLSSLELGDSALYFCASSADRANYGYTFGSGTRLTVV.

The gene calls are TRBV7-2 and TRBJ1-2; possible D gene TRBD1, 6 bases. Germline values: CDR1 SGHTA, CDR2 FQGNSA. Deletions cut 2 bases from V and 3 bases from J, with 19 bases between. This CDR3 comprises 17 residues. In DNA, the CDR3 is TGTGCCAGCAGCTTACAAGGGGGTGCTCGGCTCGACTATGGCTACACCTTC. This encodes CASSLQGGARLDYGYTF.

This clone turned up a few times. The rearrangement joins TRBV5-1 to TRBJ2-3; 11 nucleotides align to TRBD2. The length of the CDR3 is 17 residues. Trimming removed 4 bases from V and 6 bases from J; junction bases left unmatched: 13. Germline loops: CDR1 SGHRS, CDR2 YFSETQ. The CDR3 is CASSRTLSGGAADTQYF. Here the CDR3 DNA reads TGCGCCAGCAGCCGAACCCTTAGCGGGGGGGCTGCCGATACGCAGTATTTT.

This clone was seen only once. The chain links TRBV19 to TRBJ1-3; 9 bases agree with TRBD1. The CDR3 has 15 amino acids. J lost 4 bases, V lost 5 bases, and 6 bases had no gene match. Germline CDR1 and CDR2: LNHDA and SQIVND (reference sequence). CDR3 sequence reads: CASSVQGARGNTIYF. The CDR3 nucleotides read TGTGCCAGTAGTGTACAGGGGGCGCGGGGAAACACCATATATTTT.

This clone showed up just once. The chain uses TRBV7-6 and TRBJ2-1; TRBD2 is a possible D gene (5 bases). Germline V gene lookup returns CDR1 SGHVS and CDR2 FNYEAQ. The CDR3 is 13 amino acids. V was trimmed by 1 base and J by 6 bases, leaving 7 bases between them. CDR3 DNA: TGTGCCAGCAGCTTAGGGACTGTCAATGAGCAGTTCTTC. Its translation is CASSLGTVNEQFF.

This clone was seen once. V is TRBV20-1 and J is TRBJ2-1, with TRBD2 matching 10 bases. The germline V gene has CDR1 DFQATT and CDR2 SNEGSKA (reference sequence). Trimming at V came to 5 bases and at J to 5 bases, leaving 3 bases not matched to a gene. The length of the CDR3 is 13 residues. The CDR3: CSAGGTSDNEQFF. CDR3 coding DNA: TGCAGTGCTGGTGGGACTAGCGACAATGAGCAGTTCTTC.

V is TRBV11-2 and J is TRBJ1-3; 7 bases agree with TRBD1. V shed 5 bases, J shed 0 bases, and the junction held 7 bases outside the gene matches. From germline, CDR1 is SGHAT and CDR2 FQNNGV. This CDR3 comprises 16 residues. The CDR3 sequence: CASSPRGQTSGNTIYF. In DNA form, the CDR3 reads TGTGCCAGCAGCCCCAGGGGACAGACCTCTGGAAACACCATATATTTT. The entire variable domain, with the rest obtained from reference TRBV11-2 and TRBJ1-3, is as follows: EAGVAQSPRYKIIEKRQSVAFWCNPISGHATLYWYQQILGQGPKLLIQFQNNGVVDDSQLPKDRFSAERLKGVDSTLKIQPAKLEDSAVYLCASSPRGQTSGNTIYFGEGSWLTVV.

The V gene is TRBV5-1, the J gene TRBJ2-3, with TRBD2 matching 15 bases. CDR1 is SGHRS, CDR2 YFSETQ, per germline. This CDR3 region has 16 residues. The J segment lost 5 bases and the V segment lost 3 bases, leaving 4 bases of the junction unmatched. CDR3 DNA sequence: TGCGCCAGCAGCTGGGGACTAGCGGGGGGAGAAGATACGCAGTATTTT. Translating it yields CASSWGLAGGEDTQYF.

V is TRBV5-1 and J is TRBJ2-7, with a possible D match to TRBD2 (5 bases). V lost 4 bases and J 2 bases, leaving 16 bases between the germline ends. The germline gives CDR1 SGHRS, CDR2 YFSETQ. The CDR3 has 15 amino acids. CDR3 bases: TGCGCCAGCAGCCCGAGGGATCTGGGGACCTACGAGCAGTACTTC. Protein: CASSPRDLGTYEQYF.

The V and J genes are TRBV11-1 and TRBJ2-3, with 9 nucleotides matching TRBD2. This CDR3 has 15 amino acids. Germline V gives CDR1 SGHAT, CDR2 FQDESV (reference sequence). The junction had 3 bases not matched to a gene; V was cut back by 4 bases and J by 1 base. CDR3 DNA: TGTGCCAGCAGCTCTCGGACTAGCGGCACAGATACGCAGTATTTT. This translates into CASSSRTSGTDTQYF.